This T cell receptor beta chain emerged from a study of blood T cell repertoires in COVID-19. Study-wide background: Whether acute or convalescent, the COVID-19 samples came from the United States, Italy and Spain. PBMCs, B-cell-depleted T cells, or T cells were the source of the cDNA or gDNA that made up the material.

This clone was counted once. This CDR3 is built from 15 residues. Trimming cost V 1 base and J 3 bases, with 13 bases left between them. CDR1 SGHNT and CDR2 YENEEA come from the germline V gene. Original handling: Scientists estimated how many nucleated cells there were by amplifying reference gene primers. Clones were sequenced by immunoSEQ multiplex PCR, and TCRdb holds only the in-frame ones, with some missing. The V and J calls and clone size come from that table; D and trimming were worked out from the DNA. The table lists approximately 350,000 clones, about 89% of them singletons. Enrolment of Seattle patients took place during active infection, and they were followed longitudinally.

This chain joins TRBV11-3 and TRBJ2-7, with no clear D. Sequenced material: peripheral blood. The source of this sequence is a woman aged 50 to 60 with COVID-19, enrolled during active disease. CDR3 loop: CASSLAPGSHYEQYF. The CDR3 coding sequence is TGTGCCAGCAGCTTAGCTCCCGGGTCACACTACGAGCAGTACTTC.